This entry lists 28 T cell receptor beta chains sequenced from one sample in a study of T cell responses to AZD1222 COVID-19 vaccine (dated by TCRdb to the early 2020s). The library was prepared using the immunoSEQ multiplex PCR assay. Imported from immuneACCESS, the table was reduced by TCRdb to in-frame sequences with V and J called. These copies leave out some clones; in studies compared against another copy, an unresolved V gene accounts for under half, and the cause of the remainder is not known. This sample gives some 74,000 clones in total; about 85% of them show up just once. The ten largest clones represent 1.3% of the sample. The sample's time point label is to be understood as: about 28 days (+/-7) after the second vaccine dose. Here the sequenced sample was peripheral blood, taken 28 days after the second AZD1222 dose. The receptor set was obtained from an adult who received the AZD1222 COVID-19 vaccine.

This clone was detected only a few times. This chain uses TRBV21-1 with TRBJ2-5; TRBD1 is taken as the D call from the table, unchecked against the DNA. TRBV21-1 is marked as a pseudogene. The CDR3 has 13 amino acids. This CDR3 reads CASTLDSQETQYF. In DNA form, the CDR3 reads TGTGCCAGCACCTTGGACAGCCAAGAGACCCAGTACTTC.

The gene calls are TRBV24-1 and TRBJ2-3, with unresolved D. From germline, CDR1 is KGHDR and CDR2 SFDVKD. The ends were cut back, 7 bases at V and 1 base at J, with 8 bases in the middle. The CDR3 runs to 13 residues. CDR3 coding DNA: TGTGCCACCAGCACACTGGGCACAGATACGCAGTATTTT. Residues: CATSTLGTDTQYF.

This clone is labeled medium-sized (0.01 to 0.1%). The chain combines TRBV7-3 with TRBJ2-2, with TRBD2 as a possible D gene (5 bases). The CDR3 is made up of 16 amino acids. V dropped 8 bases and J dropped 0 bases, with 16 bases sitting between them. From germline, CDR1 is SGHTA and CDR2 FQGTGA. The CDR3 loop reads CASSLSAGPNTGELFF. The CDR3 coding sequence is TGTGCCAGCTCTCTCTCGGCGGGCCCGAACACCGGGGAGCTGTTTTTT. Drawing the rest from reference TRBV7-3 and TRBJ2-2, the complete variable domain is GAGVSQTPSNKVTEKGKYVELRCDPISGHTALYWYRQSLGQGPEFLIYFQGTGAADDSGLPNDRFFAVRPEGSVSTLKIQRTERGDSAVYLCASSLSAGPNTGELFFGEGSRLTVL.

This clone has only one observation. The CDR3 here is CSVGRGRNTEAFF. The CDR3 DNA is TGCAGCGTCGGAAGGGGGAGGAACACTGAAGCTTTCTTT. This chain links TRBV29-1 with TRBJ1-1, with D perhaps TRBD1 (6 bases). V lost 6 bases, J lost 1 base, and 12 bases lay in between. The CDR3 length is 13 residues. Germline lookup yields CDR1 SQVTM and CDR2 ANQGSEA. Looking up the rest from reference TRBV29-1 and TRBJ1-1 gives the full variable domain: SAVISQKPSRDICQRGTSLTIQCQVDSQVTMMFWYRQQPGQSLTLIATANQGSEATYESGFVIDKFPISRPNLTFSTLTVSNMSPEDSSIYLCSVGRGRNTEAFFGQGTRLTVV.

This sequence joins TRBV11-2 and TRBJ1-1, with a possible D match to TRBD1 (6 bases). CDR1 SGHAT and CDR2 FQNNGV come from the germline V gene. This CDR3 has 15 amino acids. The V gene lost 1 base and the J gene lost 0 bases, with 9 bases spanning the gap. The CDR3 region is CASSLGRGVNTEAFF. The DNA for the CDR3 is TGTGCCAGCAGCTTAGGTAGGGGGGTGAACACTGAAGCTTTCTTT.

Details on this clone: Distinct nucleotide sequences in the sample also encode this CDR3. J is TRBJ1-1 and V is TRBV6-5; the D is unclear. CDR3 length: 15 amino acids. Germline V gives CDR1 MNHEY, CDR2 SVGAGI. Trimming removed 0 bases at V and 0 bases at J, with 8 bases between. The CDR3 sequence: CASSYSARMNTEAFF. The CDR3 DNA follows: TGTGCCAGCAGTTACTCGGCGCGAATGAACACTGAAGCTTTCTTT.

The chain combines TRBV5-4 with TRBJ2-6; D may be TRBD1 or TRBD2 (6 bases each). The CDR3 length is 15 residues. V lost 4 bases and J lost 4, with 12 bases in between. Germline assignment: CDR1 SGHNT and CDR2 YYREEE (reference sequence). CDR3 sequence reads: CASSPRGDGANVLTF. Here the CDR3 DNA reads TGTGCCAGCAGCCCGAGGGGGGACGGGGCCAACGTCCTGACTTTC.

V gene TRBV29-1 combines with J gene TRBJ1-1; D is possibly TRBD1 (5 bases). Germline V lookup: CDR1 SQVTM, CDR2 ANQGSEA. Trimming removed 5 bases from V and 1 base from J, with 17 bases in between. The CDR3 has 15 residues. CDR3 amino acids: CSVREGLTSNTEAFF. CDR3 sequence (DNA): TGCAGCGTTAGGGAGGGGCTAACATCGAACACTGAAGCTTTCTTT. The variable domain in full, completed from reference TRBV29-1 and TRBJ1-1, reads SAVISQKPSRDICQRGTSLTIQCQVDSQVTMMFWYRQQPGQSLTLIATANQGSEATYESGFVIDKFPISRPNLTFSTLTVSNMSPEDSSIYLCSVREGLTSNTEAFFGQGTRLTVV.

The chain's CDR3 is CASRLGLYNEQFF. CDR3 sequence (DNA): TGTGCCAGCAGACTGGGACTTTACAATGAGCAGTTCTTC. The V gene is TRBV2, the J gene TRBJ2-1; D is perhaps TRBD2 (6 bases). Looked up from germline, CDR1 is SNHLY and CDR2 is FYNNEI. The CDR3 length is 13 residues. V was shortened by 6 bases and J by 4 bases, with 10 bases between the two germline ends. Full variable domain (rest looked up from reference TRBV2 and TRBJ2-1): EPEVTQTPSHQVTQMGQEVILRCVPISNHLYFYWYRQILGQKVEFLVSFYNNEISEKSEIFDDQFSVERPDGSNFTLKIRSTKLEDSAMYFCASRLGLYNEQFFGPGTRLTVL.

The gene calls are TRBV27 and TRBJ1-2; 8 bases are a match to TRBD1. CDR1 and CDR2 (germline): MNHEY, SMNVEV (reference sequence). The J segment lost 0 bases and the V segment lost 5 bases, leaving 5 bases of the junction unmatched. CDR3 length: 15 residues. The CDR3 coding sequence is TGTGCCAGCAGTCCGGACAGGGCCCCTAACTATGGCTACACCTTC. Its translation: CASSPDRAPNYGYTF.

This clone appeared a single time. The V call is TRBV6-2 or TRBV6-3, the J call TRBJ1-6, with 7 bases matching TRBD1. The CDR3 totals 16 residues. Per the germline V gene, CDR1 is MNHEY and CDR2 is SVGEGT. J was trimmed by 6 bases and V by 0 bases; bases with no gene match: 5. Here the CDR3 DNA reads TGTGCCAGCAGTTACTCGAGGACAGGTTCTAATTCACCCCTCCACTTT. Translating it yields CASSYSRTGSNSPLHF.

V is TRBV14 and J is TRBJ2-5, with 8 bases lining up with TRBD1. The CDR3 contains 17 residues. Germline assignment: CDR1 SGHDN and CDR2 FVKESK. V lost 3 bases and J lost 2; bases outside the gene matches: 11. Written as DNA, the CDR3 is TGTGCCAGCAGCCAGACGCTCGGGACAGGCGCTCAAGAGACCCAGTACTTC. Translation: CASSQTLGTGAQETQYF.

This clone showed up just once. The chain has TRBV4-3 and TRBJ2-1; D may match TRBD1 or TRBD2 (5 bases each). This CDR3 spans 13 amino acids. Germline CDR1 reads LGHNA; CDR2 reads YSLEER. V lost 3 bases, J lost 15 bases, and 18 bases lay in between. Here the CDR3 reads CASSHRDPGGLFF. DNA for the CDR3: TGCGCCAGCAGCCATCGGGACCCCGGTGGTCTGTTCTTC.

The chain employs TRBV6-1 and TRBJ1-4; 8 nucleotides line up with TRBD1. The CDR3 is 16 residues long. Trimming took 3 bases from V and 10 from J; bases not matched to a gene: 13. The germline gives CDR1 MNHNS, CDR2 SASEGT. The CDR3 nucleotides read TGTGCCAGCAGTGATGTTTATACAGGGGGGGACGGAAAACTGTTTTTT. Translated, it gives CASSDVYTGGDGKLFF.

This sequence joins TRBV11-2 and TRBJ1-5; TRBD1 is a possible D gene (6 bases). The CDR3 runs 15 residues. From germline, CDR1 is SGHAT and CDR2 FQNNGV. V was trimmed by 8 bases and J by 1 base, leaving 15 bases between them. CDR3 region: CASAENRASNQPQHF. CDR3 in DNA: TGTGCCAGCGCCGAAAACAGGGCGAGCAATCAGCCCCAGCATTTT.

The rearrangement uses TRBV30 and TRBJ2-1; 13 nucleotides agree with TRBD2. The CDR3 consists of 15 residues. V lost 0 bases and J lost 12; bases outside the gene matches: 8. Per the germline V gene, CDR1 is GTSNPN and CDR2 is SVGIG (reference sequence). CDR3 loop: CAWSVGLAGVKGQFF. Here the CDR3 DNA reads TGTGCCTGGAGTGTAGGACTAGCGGGAGTAAAGGGGCAGTTCTTC.

The chain uses TRBV5-4 and TRBJ1-6; D not resolved. The CDR3 runs to 15 residues. Germline V CDR1 and CDR2: SGHNT, YYREEE (reference sequence). V was clipped by 2 bases and J by 5 bases, with 11 bases between them. The chain's CDR3 is CASSFTDRNNSPLHF. The CDR3 DNA follows: TGTGCCAGCAGCTTCACCGACCGAAATAATTCACCCCTCCACTTT.

The chain joins TRBV29-1 to TRBJ1-5, with D maybe TRBD1 (6 bases). CDR3 length: 13 amino acids. In germline, CDR1 is SQVTM, CDR2 ANQGSEA. Trimming removed 6 bases from V and 3 bases from J, with 12 bases in between. The CDR3 nucleotides read TGCAGCGTGACGGACAGAGACAATCAGCCCCAGCATTTT. Protein: CSVTDRDNQPQHF.

The CDR3 nucleotides read TGCAGCGTTGAAGGTATATCGACAGGGGAGACTGAAGCTTTCTTT. This codes for CSVEGISTGETEAFF. The V gene is TRBV29-1, the J gene TRBJ1-1, with TRBD1 identical over 8 bases. Germline CDR1 SQVTM, CDR2 ANQGSEA. J lost 5 bases, V lost 1 base, and 9 bases had no gene match. This CDR3 has 15 amino acids. The full variable domain, in which reference TRBV29-1 and TRBJ1-1 provide the parts outside the CDR3, is SAVISQKPSRDICQRGTSLTIQCQVDSQVTMMFWYRQQPGQSLTLIATANQGSEATYESGFVIDKFPISRPNLTFSTLTVSNMSPEDSSIYLCSVEGISTGETEAFFGQGTRLTVV.

The J gene is TRBJ2-4, the V gene TRBV5-1; D may be TRBD1 (6 bases). The CDR3 sequence is 14 residues long. Trimming removed 2 bases from V and 6 bases from J, with 12 bases in between. Germline CDR1 SGHRS, CDR2 YFSETQ. CDR3 sequence: CASSFAVQGNIQYF. The DNA for the CDR3 is TGCGCCAGCAGCTTTGCCGTACAGGGAAACATTCAGTACTTC.

The chain carries TRBV2 and TRBJ2-1; 10 bases match TRBD2. Germline V gives CDR1 SNHLY, CDR2 FYNNEI. This CDR3 spans 15 amino acids. Unmatched junction bases numbered 4, after V lost 6 bases and J lost 2 bases. CDR3 nucleotides: TGTGCCAGCAGGCCCGGGACTAGCGCCTACAATGAGCAGTTCTTC. It specifies CASRPGTSAYNEQFF.

The chain recombines TRBV10-3 with TRBJ2-2, with TRBD1 as a possible D gene (6 bases). CDR1 and CDR2 from the germline V gene are ENHRY and SYGVKD. V lost 4 bases and J lost 1, with 7 bases in between. This CDR3 spans 14 amino acids. The CDR3 region is CAISGTENTGELFF. CDR3 nucleotide sequence: TGTGCCATCAGTGGGACAGAGAACACCGGGGAGCTGTTTTTT.

This rearrangement joins TRBV7-9 to TRBJ1-2, with 7 bases aligning to TRBD1. This CDR3 has 14 residues. Per germline, CDR1 SEHNR and CDR2 FQNEAQ (reference sequence). Trimming took 6 bases from V and 4 from J; bases not matched to a gene: 8. This CDR3 is CASSATGDSYGYTF. The CDR3 nucleotides are TGTGCCAGCAGTGCTACGGGGGACAGCTATGGCTACACCTTC.

The rearrangement joins TRBV6-6 to TRBJ1-3; 7 nucleotides align to TRBD1. V was pared by 6 bases and J by 6 bases, with 2 bases of the junction left unmatched. Germline V CDR1 and CDR2: MNHNY, SVGAGI (reference sequence). The CDR3 has 12 amino acids. CDR3 nucleotide sequence: TGTGCCAGCAGGGGGACAGAAAACACCATATATTTT. Encoded protein: CASRGTENTIYF.

A few counts support this clone. The rearrangement joins TRBV2 to TRBJ2-7, with 8 bases identical to TRBD1. V lost 10 bases to trimming and J lost 2 bases; unmatched junction nucleotides: 7. CDR3 length: 13 residues. The germline gives CDR1 SNHLY, CDR2 FYNNEI. CDR3 amino acids: CATEDRDTYEQYF. The DNA of the CDR3 is TGTGCCACCGAGGACAGGGATACCTACGAGCAGTACTTC.

The chain employs TRBV14 and TRBJ1-6; 7 nucleotides agree with TRBD1. Germline trimming cut 4 bases from V and 7 bases from J; bases unmatched to any gene: 7. The CDR3 extends over 15 amino acids. Per the germline V gene, CDR1 is SGHDN and CDR2 is FVKESK. The CDR3 nucleotides are TGTGCCAGCAGCCGACACAGGGGCGAGAATTCACCCCTCCACTTT. It yields the protein CASSRHRGENSPLHF.

V and J are TRBV7-9 and TRBJ1-4; 7 bases line up with TRBD1. The V gene's germline CDR1 is SEHNR and CDR2 FQNEAQ (reference sequence). The V segment lost 4 bases and the J segment 10 bases; nucleotides outside the gene matches: 6. This CDR3 is built from 13 residues. This CDR3 is CASSSQEGAKLFF. As DNA, the CDR3 is TGTGCCAGCAGCTCCCAAGAGGGGGCAAAACTGTTTTTT.

A note on this clone: Mismatch with germline at one junction end may stem from a read error. V gene TRBV9 combines with J gene TRBJ2-1; 9 bases are a match to TRBD2. CDR3 length: 12 amino acids. Germline values: CDR1 SGDLS, CDR2 YYNGEE. The CDR3 loop reads CASASAGTSKVF. In DNA, the CDR3 is TGTGCCAGCGCCTCCGCCGGGACTAGCAAGGTCTTC.